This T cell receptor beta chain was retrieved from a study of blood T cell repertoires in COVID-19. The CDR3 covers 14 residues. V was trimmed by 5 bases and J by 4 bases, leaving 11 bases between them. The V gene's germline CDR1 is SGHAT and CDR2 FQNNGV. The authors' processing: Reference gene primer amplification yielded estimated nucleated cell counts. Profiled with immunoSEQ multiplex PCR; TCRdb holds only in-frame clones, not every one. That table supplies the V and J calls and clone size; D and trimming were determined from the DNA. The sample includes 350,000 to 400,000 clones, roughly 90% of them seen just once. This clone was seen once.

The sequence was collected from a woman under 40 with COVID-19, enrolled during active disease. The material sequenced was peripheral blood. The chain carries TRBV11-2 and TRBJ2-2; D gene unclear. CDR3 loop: CASSRWSGTGELFF. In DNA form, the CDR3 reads TGTGCCAGCAGCCGATGGTCGGGCACCGGGGAGCTGTTTTTT.